The rows below give T cell receptor beta chains drawn from one sample of a study of blood T cell repertoires in COVID-19. Libraries were prepared by immunoSEQ multiplex PCR; TCRdb keeps only in-frame clonotypes and omits some of them. The sample yields 75,000 to 80,000 clones, 88% seen once. The sample consisted of peripheral blood. The receptor source for this set is a human donor in a cohort sampled during active COVID-19. Each CDR3 is given with its conserved first and last residue. A D gene is named only where the DNA matches it firmly. Rows may omit the clone size; those that give it use once, few, many or a size class.

v_call: TRBV7-2
d_call: TRBD1
clone_size: NA
j_call: TRBJ1-1
cdr3_nt: TGTGCCAGCACAACAGGGGGCCCCTGGACCACTGAAGCTTTCTTT
cdr3_aa: CASTTGGPWTTEAFF

v_call: TRBV2
d_call: NA
clone_size: NA
j_call: TRBJ2-7
cdr3_nt: TGTGCCAGCAGTGAAGCGCTTCGAGGGTCCGAGCAGTACTTC
cdr3_aa: CASSEALRGSEQYF

v_call: TRBV5-1
d_call: NA
clone_size: NA
j_call: TRBJ2-7
cdr3_nt: TGCGCCAGCAGCTTGGAAGGGGCACACTACGAGCAGTACTTC
cdr3_aa: CASSLEGAHYEQYF

v_call: TRBV6-2/TRBV6-3
d_call: TRBD1
clone_size: NA
j_call: TRBJ2-7
cdr3_nt: TGTGCCAGCAGCCGACAGGGGGCGCCTCGTGAGCAGTACTTC
cdr3_aa: CASSRQGAPREQYF

v_call: TRBV30
d_call: TRBD1
clone_size: NA
j_call: TRBJ2-1
cdr3_nt: TGTGCCTGGAAGGGGACAGGGCTCAATGAGCAGTTCTTC
cdr3_aa: CAWKGTGLNEQFF

v_call: TRBV11-1
d_call: TRBD1
clone_size: NA
j_call: TRBJ2-7
cdr3_nt: TGTGCCAGCAGCTTAGCCATGACAGGGGCCCGCGGCTACGAGCAGTACTTC
cdr3_aa: CASSLAMTGARGYEQYF

v_call: TRBV6-2/TRBV6-3
d_call: NA
clone_size: NA
j_call: TRBJ1-6
cdr3_nt: TGTGCCAGCAGTTACTCGAATTATCGACTCCCTAATTCACCCCTCCACTTT
cdr3_aa: CASSYSNYRLPNSPLHF

v_call: TRBV3-1/TRBV3-2
d_call: NA
clone_size: few
j_call: TRBJ1-1
cdr3_nt: TGTGCCAGCAGCCACGTAGAAAACACTGAAGCTTTCTTT
cdr3_aa: CASSHVENTEAFF

v_call: TRBV30
d_call: NA
clone_size: NA
j_call: TRBJ1-1
cdr3_nt: TGTGCCTGGACTAACGATATGAACACTGAAGCTTTCTTT
cdr3_aa: CAWTNDMNTEAFF

v_call: TRBV5-1
d_call: TRBD2
clone_size: NA
j_call: TRBJ2-5
cdr3_nt: TGCGCCAGCAGCTTGGCCGGCGGGAGGGCCTTGAGGGAGACCCAGTACTTC
cdr3_aa: CASSLAGGRALRETQYF

v_call: TRBV3-1/TRBV3-2
d_call: NA
clone_size: once
j_call: TRBJ1-5
cdr3_nt: TGTGCCAGCAGCCCGGGGGAGGGAGAACAGCCCCAGCATTTT
cdr3_aa: CASSPGEGEQPQHF

v_call: TRBV14
d_call: TRBD1
clone_size: once
j_call: TRBJ2-1
cdr3_nt: TGTGCCAGCAGCCGACAGGGGGCGCGAATCCCCAATGAGCAGTTCTTC
cdr3_aa: CASSRQGARIPNEQFF

v_call: TRBV2
d_call: NA
clone_size: NA
j_call: TRBJ1-6
cdr3_nt: TGTGCCAGCACCGATACAGTTTATAATTCACCCCTCCACTTT
cdr3_aa: CASTDTVYNSPLHF

v_call: TRBV7-2
d_call: NA
clone_size: NA
j_call: TRBJ1-2
cdr3_nt: TGTGCCAGCAGCAACCGGGAGAACTGGGGCTACACCTTC
cdr3_aa: CASSNRENWGYTF

v_call: TRBV5-6
d_call: TRBD1
clone_size: NA
j_call: TRBJ2-7
cdr3_nt: TGTGCCAGCAGCTTGGCCGGGACAGGGAACTTCTACGAGCAGTACTTC
cdr3_aa: CASSLAGTGNFYEQYF

v_call: TRBV25-1
d_call: TRBD2
clone_size: NA
j_call: TRBJ2-1
cdr3_nt: TGTGCCAGCAGTCCAATAGCGGGAAAATTAAGAACTAGCAATGAGCAGTTCTTC
cdr3_aa: CASSPIAGKLRTSNEQFF

v_call: TRBV7-2
d_call: NA
clone_size: NA
j_call: TRBJ1-3
cdr3_nt: TGTGCCAGCAGCCCGGGGGGCTCTGGAAACACCATATATTTT
cdr3_aa: CASSPGGSGNTIYF

v_call: TRBV18
d_call: NA
clone_size: NA
j_call: TRBJ1-6
cdr3_nt: TGTGCCAGCTCACCAGGGGAAGGGGCGTCGAATTCACCCCTCCACTTT
cdr3_aa: CASSPGEGASNSPLHF